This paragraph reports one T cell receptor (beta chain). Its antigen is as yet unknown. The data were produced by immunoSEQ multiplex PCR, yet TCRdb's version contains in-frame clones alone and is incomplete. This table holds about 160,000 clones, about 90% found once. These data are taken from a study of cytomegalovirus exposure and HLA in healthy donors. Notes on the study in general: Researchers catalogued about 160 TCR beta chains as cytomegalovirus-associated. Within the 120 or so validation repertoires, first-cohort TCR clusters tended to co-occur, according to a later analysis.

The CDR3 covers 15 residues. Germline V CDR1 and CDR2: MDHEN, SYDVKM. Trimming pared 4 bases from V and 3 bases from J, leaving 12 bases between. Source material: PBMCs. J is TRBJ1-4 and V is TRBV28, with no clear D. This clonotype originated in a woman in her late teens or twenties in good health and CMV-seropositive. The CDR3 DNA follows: TGTGCCAGCAGTTCCCCCCGCCCGGCTAATGAAAAACTGTTTTTT. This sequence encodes CASSSPRPANEKLFF.